Following are 32 T cell receptor beta chains from one sample sequenced in a study of blood T cell repertoires in COVID-19. This table comes from immunoSEQ multiplex PCR, and its TCRdb copy is limited to in-frame clones, with some not included. Among just under 95,000 clones listed, around 81% were seen once. Sequencing used peripheral blood. The receptors originated from a man in his fifties or sixties who had recovered from COVID-19.

The CDR3 here is CASHTGTPSSGANVLTF. The DNA for the CDR3 is TGCGCCAGCCATACCGGGACACCTAGCTCTGGGGCCAACGTCCTGACTTTC. V and J are TRBV5-1 and TRBJ2-6; possible D gene TRBD1, 6 bases. The CDR3 totals 17 residues. CDR1 and CDR2 from the germline V gene are SGHRS and YFSETQ. The V and J ends lost 7 bases and 0 bases respectively, with 17 bases between them.

This clone was counted a few times. The chain joins TRBV2 to TRBJ2-1, with 9 bases matching TRBD2. V shed 0 bases, J shed 8 bases, and the junction held 11 bases outside the gene matches. The CDR3 sequence is 17 residues long. Germline values: CDR1 SNHLY, CDR2 FYNNEI. CDR3 bases: TGTGCCAGCAGTGAAGCCGGAAGGCTAGCGGGGAAGGATGAGCAGTTCTTC. It translates to CASSEAGRLAGKDEQFF.

This chain joins TRBV6-1 and TRBJ1-5, with D perhaps TRBD1 (6 bases). Germline V lookup: CDR1 MNHNS, CDR2 SASEGT. V lost 2 bases to trimming and J lost 7 bases, with 9 bases between them. The CDR3 extends over 13 amino acids. DNA of the CDR3: TGTGCCAGCAGTGAATTTAGGGGGCAGCCCCAGCATTTT. Translation: CASSEFRGQPQHF.

The chain employs TRBV28 and TRBJ1-2, with 9 bases identical to TRBD1. The trim removed 2 bases at V and 7 bases at J, leaving 5 bases unmatched. The CDR3 is 14 residues long. Germline-derived CDR1 and CDR2 are MDHEN and SYDVKM. In DNA form, the CDR3 reads TGTGCCAGCAGTTTACTACAGGGGGCGGGTGGCTACACCTTC. This gives the protein CASSLLQGAGGYTF.

In the case of this clone: Other DNA sequences within the sample encode an identical CDR3. The chain employs TRBV4-3 and TRBJ2-1, with 8 bases identical to TRBD2. The germline V gene has CDR1 LGHNA and CDR2 YSLEER. The CDR3 covers 15 residues. V lost 3 bases and J lost 7; bases outside the gene matches: 8. CDR3 protein: CASSHREGRANEQFF. The CDR3, as DNA: TGCGCCAGCAGCCATCGGGAGGGCCGGGCGAATGAGCAGTTCTTC.

The rearrangement links TRBV19 to TRBJ2-1; 12 nucleotides match TRBD2. This CDR3 region has 15 residues. Germline V gives CDR1 LNHDA, CDR2 SQIVND (reference sequence). V dropped 6 bases and J dropped 4; count of bases not matched to a gene: 4. The CDR3 loop reads CASRTGTSGYNEQFF. The CDR3, as DNA: TGTGCCAGTAGGACCGGGACTAGCGGGTACAATGAGCAGTTCTTC.

This chain connects TRBV24-1 to TRBJ2-1, with D maybe TRBD2 (5 bases). Germline CDR1 and CDR2: KGHDR and SFDVKD. V lost 5 bases, J lost 11 bases, and 9 bases lay in between. The CDR3 runs to 11 residues. CDR3 nucleotide sequence: TGTGCCACCAGTGCGGGGTTCAAGCAGTTCTTC. This gives the protein CATSAGFKQFF.

The rearrangement uses TRBV12-5 and TRBJ2-5; the D gene is possibly TRBD2 (6 bases). The CDR3 covers 14 residues. V gave up 1 base and J gave up 1 base, with 7 bases separating them. Germline assignment: CDR1 LGHNT and CDR2 FRNRAP. CDR3 amino acids: CASGLGGVQETQYF. CDR3 DNA sequence: TGTGCTAGTGGTTTGGGCGGGGTCCAAGAGACCCAGTACTTC.

The gene calls are TRBV7-3 and TRBJ1-1, with D hard to call. From germline, CDR1 is SGHTA and CDR2 FQGTGA. The CDR3 totals 14 residues. V was pared by 5 bases and J by 4 bases, with 14 bases between. The CDR3 nucleotides read TGTGCCAGCAGCCTCCGGGGTTCCGGCACTGAAGCTTTCTTT. Protein: CASSLRGSGTEAFF.

The chain is built from TRBV5-6 and TRBJ2-7; the match to TRBD1 covers 7 bases. The junction had 3 bases not matched to a gene; V was cut back by 1 base and J by 2 bases. The germline gives CDR1 SGHDT, CDR2 YYEEEE. This CDR3 contains 14 residues. CDR3 sequence (DNA): TGTGCCAGCAGCTTGTTACAGGGGACCTACGAGCAGTACTTC. Its translation: CASSLLQGTYEQYF.

V and J are TRBV9 and TRBJ1-4; D perhaps matches TRBD1 (5 bases). Germline V gene data show CDR1 as SGDLS and CDR2 as YYNGEE. Trimming cost V 0 bases and J 7 bases, with 13 bases left between them. The length of the CDR3 is 15 residues. CDR3 in amino acids: CASSVAGTGLEKLFF. The CDR3 coding sequence is TGTGCCAGCAGCGTAGCTGGGACTGGCCTTGAAAAACTGTTTTTT.

The J gene is TRBJ1-4, the V gene TRBV7-8, with 9 bases lining up with TRBD1. After removal of 3 bases from V and 8 bases from J, the junction contained 10 bases not matched to a gene. The CDR3 spans 16 residues. The V gene's germline CDR1 is SGHVS and CDR2 FQNEAQ. The CDR3: CASSLASGTGKEKLFF. The CDR3 nucleotides read TGTGCCAGCAGCTTGGCCTCCGGGACAGGGAAGGAAAAACTGTTTTTT.

This clone occurred once. The CDR3 DNA reads as TGTGCCAGCAGCTTAGGGTGGGGGGCTAACTATGGCTACACCTTC. This translates into CASSLGWGANYGYTF. V gene TRBV7-2 combines with J gene TRBJ1-2, with D possibly matching TRBD1 (5 bases). The CDR3 loop spans 15 amino acids. Germline CDR1 is SGHTA and CDR2 is FQGNSA. Trimming cost V 1 base and J 0 bases, with 9 bases left between them.

The chain is built from TRBV30 and TRBJ2-5; weak D call: TRBD2 (6 bases). Trimming removed 5 bases from V and 4 bases from J, with 17 bases in between. CDR1 is GTSNPN and CDR2 is SVGIG in the germline V gene (reference sequence). The length of the CDR3 is 14 residues. Written as DNA, the CDR3 is TGTGCCTGGGGCCCTACTAGCTTTGGAGAGACCCAGTACTTC. Its translation: CAWGPTSFGETQYF. Full variable domain (remainder filled in from reference TRBV30 and TRBJ2-5): SQTIHQWPATLVQPVGSPLSLECTVEGTSNPNLYWYRQAAGRGLQLLFYSVGIGQISSEVPQNLSASRPQDRQFILSSKKLLLSDSGFYLCAWGPTSFGETQYFGPGTRLLVL.

This chain links TRBV18 with TRBJ2-6; D remains unclear. The CDR3 is made up of 16 amino acids. Germline-derived CDR1 and CDR2 are KGHSH and LQKENI. V lost 3 bases and J 0 bases, leaving 9 bases between the germline ends. In DNA, the CDR3 is TGTGCCAGCTCACCCCGACTGACCTCTGGGGCCAACGTCCTGACTTTC. Translated, it gives CASSPRLTSGANVLTF.

The chain employs TRBV12-3 or TRBV12-4 and TRBJ1-6; D is possibly TRBD1 (5 bases). The CDR3 loop spans 12 amino acids. The germline V and J ends were trimmed by 3 bases and 15 bases, with 12 bases remaining between them. CDR3 loop: CASSFAQVDLHF. CDR3 DNA: TGTGCCAGCAGTTTTGCACAGGTTGACCTCCACTTT.

This chain uses TRBV6-5 with TRBJ2-3; no definite D call. The CDR3 totals 12 residues. In germline, CDR1 is MNHEY, CDR2 SVGAGI. Trimming stripped 6 bases from V and 6 bases from J, with 10 bases between. DNA for the CDR3: TGTGCCAGCAGCACTGCGGCGGATACGCAGTATTTT. Protein sequence: CASSTAADTQYF.

The chain combines TRBV6-5 with TRBJ2-7, with 9 bases matching TRBD1. J lost 6 bases, V lost 2 bases, and 5 bases had no gene match. The germline V gene has CDR1 MNHEY and CDR2 SVGAGI. The CDR3 is made up of 14 amino acids. The chain's CDR3 is CASSYGQGFGEQYF. The CDR3 DNA follows: TGTGCCAGCAGTTACGGACAGGGGTTCGGCGAGCAGTACTTC.

The rearrangement joins TRBV19 to TRBJ2-1; 8 nucleotides line up with TRBD2. Germline V lookup: CDR1 LNHDA, CDR2 SQIVND (reference sequence). The CDR3 length is 15 residues. V trimming: 8 bases; J trimming: 0 bases; junction bases outside the gene matches: 6. Here the CDR3 reads CASRGLADSYNEQFF. CDR3 sequence (DNA): TGTGCCAGTCGCGGACTAGCTGACTCCTACAATGAGCAGTTCTTC.

This rearrangement joins TRBV6-5 to TRBJ1-3; 8 bases agree with TRBD1. CDR1 and CDR2 from the germline V gene are MNHEY and SVGAGI. V shed 2 bases and J 4 bases; nucleotides not matched to a gene: 7. This CDR3 comprises 16 residues. The CDR3 is CASSYAGGALGNTIYF. The CDR3 DNA follows: TGTGCCAGCAGTTACGCAGGGGGCGCGTTGGGAAACACCATATATTTT.

This rearrangement joins TRBV9 to TRBJ2-7, with no clear D. Germline values: CDR1 SGDLS, CDR2 YYNGEE. The length of the CDR3 is 14 residues. Trimming took off 0 bases at V and 2 bases at J, with 9 bases between the two ends. This chain's CDR3 is CASSVVADAYEQYF. Here the CDR3 DNA reads TGTGCCAGCAGCGTAGTGGCGGATGCCTACGAGCAGTACTTC.

In DNA, the CDR3 is TGTGCCAGCAGCCCCCTCGGCAGGGCGGGGAATGAAAAACTGTTTTTT. Amino acid sequence: CASSPLGRAGNEKLFF. The V gene is TRBV7-3, the J gene TRBJ1-4; a weak D match, TRBD1 (5 bases). Trimming took off 5 bases at V and 5 bases at J, with 18 bases between the two ends. Germline values: CDR1 SGHTA, CDR2 FQGTGA. This CDR3 contains 16 residues.

The count of this clone is one. V usage is TRBV10-3 and J usage is TRBJ1-4; perhaps TRBD1 as D (6 bases). From germline, CDR1 is ENHRY and CDR2 SYGVKD. The length of the CDR3 is 15 residues. V was trimmed by 3 bases and J by 7 bases, leaving 15 bases between them. CDR3 residues: CAISDKGDGGEKLFF. The CDR3 bases are TGTGCCATCAGTGATAAGGGGGATGGGGGTGAAAAACTGTTTTTT.

The chain has TRBV6-4 and TRBJ2-7; D is unclear. Germline CDR1 MRHNA, CDR2 SNTAGT. Trimming cost V 4 bases and J 2 bases, with 18 bases left between them. The CDR3 runs to 16 residues. Here the CDR3 reads CASSGRGIPFPYEQYF. The CDR3 DNA reads TGTGCCAGCAGTGGTCGAGGCATCCCTTTCCCCTACGAGCAGTACTTC.

The gene calls are TRBV1 and TRBJ2-7; the table gives TRBD1 as D, unverified against the DNA. TRBV1 is marked as a pseudogene. This CDR3 contains 18 residues. DNA of the CDR3: TGCACCAGCAGCCAAGCTAGTGGATTCCGGGACATCTCCTACGAGCAGTACTTC. Protein sequence: CTSSQASGFRDISYEQYF.

The CDR3 DNA sequence: TGTGCCAGCAGCCCGCCCACCTTTGCTGGGAGGGGTGCAGATACGCAGTATTTT. Its protein product is CASSPPTFAGRGADTQYF. V is TRBV9 and J is TRBJ2-3; 7 bases match TRBD2. This CDR3 is built from 18 residues. Germline loops: CDR1 SGDLS, CDR2 YYNGEE. Losses at the gene ends were 4 bases for V and 4 bases for J; bases not matched to a gene: 18.

The CDR3 sequence: CASIRKTGASFGYTF. The CDR3 nucleotides are TGTGCCAGTATCCGGAAGACAGGGGCTTCGTTCGGCTACACCTTC. This sequence joins TRBV19 and TRBJ1-2, with 8 bases identical to TRBD1. V lost 7 bases to trimming and J lost 8 bases; unmatched junction nucleotides: 15. The CDR3 loop spans 15 amino acids. The germline CDR1 and CDR2 sequences are LNHDA and SQIVND (reference sequence).

The chain recombines TRBV12-3 or TRBV12-4 with TRBJ1-3; TRBD1 might be the D (5 bases). CDR3 size: 11 residues. V was pared by 6 bases and J by 10 bases, with 10 bases between. The CDR3 DNA is TGTGCCAGCAGGAGCCGGGGGACCATATATTTT. The encoded protein is CASRSRGTIYF.

The chain joins TRBV11-1 to TRBJ2-2, with 11 bases lining up with TRBD1. CDR1 SGHAT and CDR2 FQDESV come from the germline V gene (reference sequence). The CDR3 runs to 16 residues. After removal of 4 bases from V and 6 bases from J, the junction contained 7 bases not matched to a gene. The CDR3 DNA is TGTGCCAGCAGCTCGGGGGACAGGGGGGTGTCCGGGGAGCTGTTTTTT. It is translated as CASSSGDRGVSGELFF.

A few counts support this clone. The V gene is TRBV13, the J gene TRBJ2-3; the D gene is possibly TRBD2 (6 bases). This CDR3 has 15 residues. In germline, CDR1 is PRHDT, CDR2 FYEKMQ (reference sequence). The V end lost 4 bases, the J end lost 1 base, and 12 bases lay between the germline ends. CDR3 in amino acids: CASSSNQRGTDTQYF. In nucleotides, the CDR3 is TGTGCCAGCAGCTCCAACCAGCGGGGCACAGATACGCAGTATTTT.

The gene calls are TRBV11-2 and TRBJ2-7, with 9 nucleotides matching TRBD1. V was pared by 0 bases and J by 3 bases, with 12 bases of the junction left unmatched. Germline CDR1 reads SGHAT; CDR2 reads FQNNGV. This CDR3 is built from 18 residues. For the CDR3, the DNA is TGTGCCAGCAGCTTAGATTCCTCTTGGGGGACAGGGCTCTACGAGCAGTACTTC. This translates into CASSLDSSWGTGLYEQYF.

The J gene is TRBJ2-4, the V gene TRBV4-2; D possibly corresponds to TRBD1 (6 bases). CDR3 size: 16 residues. CDR1 LGHNA and CDR2 YNFKEQ come from the germline V gene. Trimming took 2 bases from V and 5 from J, leaving 16 bases between them. CDR3 region: CASSQSRVAGENIQYF. In nucleotides, the CDR3 is TGTGCCAGCAGCCAATCCCGCGTGGCAGGGGAAAACATTCAGTACTTC.